Given below is one TCR beta chain in context. This clonotype turned up a few times. This clone's antigen is unknown. Base qualities were left out, and no much larger clone turns up one base away. This specimen comes from a study of kidney transplant recipient with SARS-CoV-2 infection (dated by TCRdb to 2020 to 2022). The time point label, read with the paper, signifies: pre-pandemic baseline sample and day 111 after first positive SARS-CoV-2 test. The germline ends are 8 bases apart after V is trimmed by 3 bases and J by 4 bases. The CDR3 spans 12 residues, from the cysteine through the phenylalanine. CDR3 DNA is the only sequence kept; it has 36 bases, read in frame from the first base. Reading the germline V gene gives CDR1 SQVTM and CDR2 ANQGSEA. Reads for this sample came from an Illumina MiSeq. Profiling of the peripheral T cell repertoire targeted human TCRbeta genes. As for how the authors treated the data: To account for variability over time, differences in clonotype abundance were tested using beta-binomial modelling. Expanded clonotypes were screened against the ImmuneCODE reference database of SARS-CoV-2-associated TCRs and were mapped to viral genome regions. Additional analyses of the repertoire looked at TRBV gene usage, CDR3 length, CDR3 amino acid overlap between time points, clonotype abundance distributions and Jaccard similarity. TCRdb reprocessed the public reads (quality trimming at Q25 with fastp, clone calling with MiXCR) and kept in-frame beta chains. Every CDR3 protein is listed once, alongside the most common genes and DNA of its rows. The V and J calls were determined by TCRdb, not by the authors. This sample has approximately 240,000 distinct CDR3 sequences in its table, and 29% of those were observed once. The ten largest clonotypes hold 7% to 8% of the sample.

The V gene is TRBV29-1 and the J gene is TRBJ2-3, with the D gene uncertain. This receptor was taken from a male patient between 25 and 39 years old who had COVID-19 and was a kidney transplant recipient. Once a transplant has taken place, some T cells may be donor derived. The input for sequencing was a blood sample, taken at baseline and between days 110 and 120 from a kidney transplant recipient. The DNA sequence is as follows: TGCAGCGTTGATTCGCGGCCAGATACGCAGTATTTT. This encodes CSVDSRPDTQYF.